The present entry profiles one TCR beta chain with its context. This specimen includes other DNA sequences encoding the same CDR3. This sample is drawn from a study of control samples from healthy donors and cancer patients. Data came from immunoSEQ multiplex PCR; TCRdb stores just in-frame clones and leaves some out. Of a few hundred thousand clones in the sample, roughly 90% are singletons; the top ten hold more than 6%. Germline CDR1 and CDR2: GTSNPN and SVGIG (reference sequence). This CDR3 comprises 13 residues. Trimming took off 2 bases at V and 0 bases at J, with 7 bases between the two ends. This clonotype originated in a man in his forties with head and neck cancer. V usage is TRBV30 and J usage is TRBJ1-2; no reliable D call. What was sequenced was PBMCs. The CDR3 DNA reads TGTGCCTGGAGTAGCGATGCTAACTATGGCTACACCTTC. This codes for CAWSSDANYGYTF.